Following are 32 T cell receptor beta chains from one sample sequenced in a study of cytomegalovirus exposure and HLA in healthy donors. Method: immunoSEQ multiplex PCR; TCRdb's copy keeps in-frame clones and lacks some. The repertoire includes 75,000 to 95,000 clones, 95% to 98% of them detected once, and more than 0.65% sits in the top ten. Sequenced: PBMCs. The receptors here all came from a man aged 18 to 29 in good health and CMV-seronegative.

V and J are TRBV5-4 and TRBJ2-7; no reliable D call. This CDR3 region has 14 residues. Trimming shortened V by 4 bases and J by 2 bases, and 13 bases separated the two germline ends. Germline CDR1 SGHNT, CDR2 YYREEE (reference sequence). The CDR3 loop reads CASSAAVGAYEQYF. The CDR3 region has the DNA TGTGCCAGCAGCGCGGCTGTAGGCGCCTACGAGCAGTACTTC.

This sequence joins TRBV9 and TRBJ1-1, with D perhaps matching TRBD1 (5 bases). The CDR3 loop spans 14 amino acids. V was clipped by 0 bases and J by 5 bases, with 11 bases between them. CDR1 is SGDLS, CDR2 YYNGEE, per germline. Here the CDR3 reads CASSVDQGWTEAFF. The CDR3 DNA reads TGTGCCAGCAGCGTAGATCAGGGCTGGACTGAAGCTTTCTTT. Variable domain in full (rest from reference TRBV9 and TRBJ1-1): DSGVTQTPKHLITATGQRVTLRCSPRSGDLSVYWYQQSLDQGLQFLIQYYNGEERAKGNILERFSAQQFPDLHSELNLSSLELGDSALYFCASSVDQGWTEAFFGQGTRLTVV.

V usage is TRBV29-1 and J usage is TRBJ2-3; D possibly corresponds to TRBD2 (5 bases). Germline CDR1 reads SQVTM; CDR2 reads ANQGSEA. The CDR3 consists of 13 residues. V dropped 4 bases and J dropped 3 bases, with 11 bases sitting between them. CDR3: CSVGEMGTDTQYF. In nucleotides, the CDR3 is TGCAGCGTTGGGGAGATGGGGACAGATACGCAGTATTTT.

The genes are TRBV28 and TRBJ1-4; D is unclear. Germline CDR1 reads MDHEN; CDR2 reads SYDVKM. CDR3 length: 12 residues. The V end was cut by 5 bases, the J end by 5 bases, with 6 bases between. CDR3 in amino acids: CASSQRNEKLFF. The CDR3 DNA is TGTGCCAGCAGTCAGAGGAATGAAAAACTGTTTTTT. Full variable domain (rest looked up from reference TRBV28 and TRBJ1-4): DVKVTQSSRYLVKRTGEKVFLECVQDMDHENMFWYRQDPGLGLRLIYFSYDVKMKEKGDIPEGYSVSREKKERFSLILESASTNQTSMYLCASSQRNEKLFFGSGTQLSVL.

The genes are TRBV28 and TRBJ2-1; 9 bases are a match to TRBD1. CDR3 length: 18 amino acids. The V gene end was trimmed by 5 bases and the J gene end by 4 bases; junction bases not matched to a gene: 15. Germline-derived CDR1 and CDR2 are MDHEN and SYDVKM. The CDR3 spells CASSLSPGTGSHYNEQFF. CDR3 DNA: TGTGCCAGCAGTCTCAGCCCAGGGACAGGGAGTCATTACAATGAGCAGTTCTTC. Full variable domain (rest looked up from reference TRBV28 and TRBJ2-1): DVKVTQSSRYLVKRTGEKVFLECVQDMDHENMFWYRQDPGLGLRLIYFSYDVKMKEKGDIPEGYSVSREKKERFSLILESASTNQTSMYLCASSLSPGTGSHYNEQFFGPGTRLTVL.

The chain is built from TRBV14 and TRBJ1-5; D perhaps matches TRBD1 (6 bases). Germline V lookup: CDR1 SGHDN, CDR2 FVKESK. This CDR3 has 13 residues. V was shortened by 2 bases and J by 5 bases, with 7 bases between the two germline ends. CDR3 region: CASSQTGHQPQHF. DNA of the CDR3: TGTGCCAGCAGCCAAACAGGGCATCAGCCCCAGCATTTT.

V is TRBV19 and J is TRBJ2-5; 9 nucleotides match TRBD2. Trimming cost V 7 bases and J 5 bases; bases outside gene matches: 8. The CDR3 is made up of 14 amino acids. The germline V gene encodes CDR1 LNHDA and CDR2 SQIVND (reference sequence). CDR3: CASNAGGRWETQYF. DNA of the CDR3: TGTGCCAGTAACGCGGGAGGGAGATGGGAGACCCAGTACTTC.

This clone has only one observation. The chain joins TRBV10-3 to TRBJ2-3; 7 nucleotides align to TRBD2. This CDR3 has 17 residues. V gave up 7 bases and J gave up 0 bases; unmatched junction bases: 13. The V gene's germline CDR1 is ENHRY and CDR2 SYGVKD. The DNA of the CDR3 is TGTGCCATCACCAAAAGGCGAGCGGGGTCTAGCACAGATACGCAGTATTTT. It codes for CAITKRRAGSSTDTQYF.

The rearrangement joins TRBV5-1 to TRBJ2-4, with D tentatively TRBD1 (6 bases). Germline V CDR1 and CDR2: SGHRS, YFSETQ. The V end lost 4 bases, the J end lost 0 bases, and 14 bases lay between the germline ends. This CDR3 spans 16 amino acids. The CDR3 nucleotides read TGCGCCAGCAGCCCACGGACAGAGATAGCCAAAAACATTCAGTACTTC. Amino acids: CASSPRTEIAKNIQYF.

The chain carries TRBV5-6 and TRBJ2-2; 10 nucleotides align to TRBD1. Germline trimming cut 5 bases from V and 7 bases from J; bases unmatched to any gene: 5. The CDR3 runs to 14 residues. In germline, CDR1 is SGHDT, CDR2 YYEEEE. CDR3 protein: CASRLTGGSGELFF. The DNA of the CDR3 is TGTGCCAGCAGACTGACAGGGGGCAGCGGGGAGCTGTTTTTT.

This chain connects TRBV28 to TRBJ2-3; TRBD2 matches 10 bases. CDR3 size: 16 residues. Germline V gene sequence: CDR1 MDHEN, CDR2 SYDVKM. The junction had 11 bases not matched to a gene; V was cut back by 5 bases and J by 6 bases. CDR3 loop: CASSTAGLAQGDTQYF. In DNA, the CDR3 is TGTGCCAGCAGTACCGCGGGACTAGCGCAGGGGGATACGCAGTATTTT.

This clone was counted once. The genes are TRBV30 and TRBJ1-4; weak D call: TRBD1 (5 bases). V lost 5 bases to trimming and J lost 0 bases, with 10 bases between them. CDR3 length: 14 residues. Germline values: CDR1 GTSNPN, CDR2 SVGIG (reference sequence). CDR3 residues: CAWGARATNEKLFF. In nucleotides, the CDR3 is TGTGCCTGGGGGGCCCGAGCAACTAATGAAAAACTGTTTTTT.

This clone was observed once. The genes are TRBV19 and TRBJ2-7; TRBD1 might be the D (5 bases). The CDR3 loop spans 14 amino acids. Germline lookup yields CDR1 LNHDA and CDR2 SQIVND (reference sequence). Trimming removed 7 bases from V and 0 bases from J, with 13 bases in between. In nucleotides, the CDR3 is TGTGCCAGTATTGCGACAGCGAGCTCCTACGAGCAGTACTTC. Protein sequence: CASIATASSYEQYF.

This clone was detected once. This sequence joins TRBV13 and TRBJ2-7; the D gene is possibly TRBD2 (6 bases). CDR3 length: 15 amino acids. Germline values: CDR1 PRHDT, CDR2 FYEKMQ (reference sequence). The germline V and J ends were trimmed by 5 bases and 2 bases, with 16 bases remaining between them. The DNA for the CDR3 is TGTGCCAGCAGCAGTCGCTTGGAGGGGACCTACGAGCAGTACTTC. Translating it yields CASSSRLEGTYEQYF.

The rearrangement uses TRBV10-3 and TRBJ1-2; 9 nucleotides match TRBD1. Germline CDR1 reads ENHRY; CDR2 reads SYGVKD. With V trimmed by 3 bases and J by 10 bases, 12 bases remained unmatched. CDR3 length: 15 residues. CDR3 sequence: CAISDSGQGRNSYTF. As DNA, the CDR3 is TGTGCCATCAGTGACTCCGGACAGGGGAGGAACTCCTACACCTTC.

This clone was found once. The genes are TRBV6-1 and TRBJ2-1; TRBD2 agrees at 8 bases. This CDR3 has 16 residues. Germline V lookup: CDR1 MNHNS, CDR2 SASEGT. The V gene end was trimmed by 1 base and the J gene end by 6 bases; junction bases not matched to a gene: 8. CDR3 amino acids: CASSEVGTRKGNEQFF. CDR3 DNA sequence: TGTGCCAGCAGTGAAGTCGGGACTAGAAAGGGCAATGAGCAGTTCTTC.

This chain uses TRBV29-1 with TRBJ2-7; 9 bases map to TRBD1. The germline V gene encodes CDR1 SQVTM and CDR2 ANQGSEA. The CDR3 contains 14 residues. After removal of 5 bases from V and 7 bases from J, the junction contained 12 bases not matched to a gene. This CDR3 is CSVRVGQGHTEQYF. The CDR3 DNA follows: TGCAGCGTTCGCGTTGGACAGGGGCACACAGAGCAGTACTTC.

The chain is built from TRBV5-1 and TRBJ1-4, with TRBD1 identical over 7 bases. The CDR3 spans 16 residues. The germline gives CDR1 SGHRS, CDR2 YFSETQ. V shed 2 bases and J 0 bases; nucleotides not matched to a gene: 4. The CDR3 sequence: CASSFLQGATNEKLFF. The CDR3, as DNA: TGCGCCAGCAGCTTCCTGCAGGGGGCAACTAATGAAAAACTGTTTTTT. The variable domain in full, completed from reference TRBV5-1 and TRBJ1-4, reads KAGVTQTPRYLIKTRGQQVTLSCSPISGHRSVSWYQQTPGQGLQFLFEYFSETQRNKGNFPGRFSGRQFSNSRSEMNVSTLELGDSALYLCASSFLQGATNEKLFFGSGTQLSVL.

The CDR3 sequence is CASSVAGGQGSLINEQFF. The CDR3 DNA sequence: TGTGCCAGCAGCGTAGCGGGGGGGCAGGGCTCCCTAATCAATGAGCAGTTCTTC. The chain is built from TRBV9 and TRBJ2-1; 8 bases map to TRBD2. The CDR3 loop spans 18 amino acids. The germline V gene encodes CDR1 SGDLS and CDR2 YYNGEE. V shed 0 bases and J 6 bases; nucleotides not matched to a gene: 14.

The chain uses TRBV11-1 and TRBJ2-7; 11 bases are a match to TRBD2. This CDR3 comprises 14 residues. Unmatched junction bases numbered 2, after V lost 5 bases and J lost 2 bases. Germline-derived CDR1 and CDR2 are SGHAT and FQDESV (reference sequence). This chain's CDR3 is CASSLLAGAYEQYF. The CDR3 DNA sequence: TGTGCCAGCAGCCTACTAGCGGGAGCCTACGAGCAGTACTTC.

This clone came up once. The chain links TRBV6-1 to TRBJ2-7, with TRBD1 matching over 7 bases. CDR1 is MNHNS, CDR2 SASEGT, per germline. The CDR3 is 13 residues long. The V and J ends lost 8 bases and 5 bases, in that order; junction bases with no gene match: 9. CDR3 nucleotides: TGTGCCAGCCAGACAGGGCCTGAGAACGAGCAGTACTTC. Translating it yields CASQTGPENEQYF.

The V gene is TRBV28, the J gene TRBJ1-5; unclear D gene. The CDR3 consists of 12 residues. Trimming took off 6 bases at V and 2 bases at J, with 5 bases between the two ends. CDR1 MDHEN and CDR2 SYDVKM come from the germline V gene. CDR3 sequence: CASRQGNQPQHF. CDR3 nucleotides: TGTGCCAGCAGGCAGGGCAATCAGCCCCAGCATTTT.

The rearrangement uses TRBV2 and TRBJ2-5; 9 bases match TRBD2. V lost 7 bases to trimming and J lost 5 bases; unmatched junction nucleotides: 5. Per the germline V gene, CDR1 is SNHLY and CDR2 is FYNNEI. The CDR3 spans 13 residues. CDR3 amino acids: CASTSGMGETQYF. CDR3 DNA sequence: TGTGCCAGCACTAGCGGGATGGGGGAGACCCAGTACTTC.

The V call is TRBV5-8, the J call TRBJ2-7; TRBD2 matches at 11 bases. V lost 5 bases to trimming and J lost 0 bases; unmatched junction nucleotides: 7. This CDR3 has 16 residues. Looked up from germline, CDR1 is SGHTS and CDR2 is YDEGEE. The CDR3 region is CASRTTSGGSSYEQYF. CDR3 DNA sequence: TGTGCCAGCAGAACCACTAGCGGGGGTAGCTCCTACGAGCAGTACTTC.

The rearrangement links TRBV7-9 to TRBJ2-3; TRBD2 matches 9 bases. V shed 5 bases, J shed 3 bases, and the junction held 12 bases outside the gene matches. CDR3 size: 17 residues. In germline, CDR1 is SEHNR, CDR2 FQNEAQ (reference sequence). The CDR3 DNA follows: TGTGCCAGCAGCCCCAGGGCTAGCGGGGCATCTACAGATACGCAGTATTTT. This sequence encodes CASSPRASGASTDTQYF.

This clone was seen once. This chain connects TRBV5-4 to TRBJ2-1; the D gene is possibly TRBD1 (6 bases). The germline CDR1 and CDR2 sequences are SGHNT and YYREEE (reference sequence). The CDR3 contains 14 residues. V dropped 3 bases and J dropped 10 bases, with 17 bases sitting between them. CDR3 coding DNA: TGTGCCAGCAGCTCCGGGACAACTAATCCGGAGCAGTTCTTC. It specifies CASSSGTTNPEQFF. Looking up the rest from reference TRBV5-4 and TRBJ2-1 gives the full variable domain: ETGVTQSPTHLIKTRGQQVTLRCSSQSGHNTVSWYQQALGQGPQFIFQYYREEENGRGNFPPRFSGLQFPNYSSELNVNALELDDSALYLCASSSGTTNPEQFFGPGTRLTVL.

This chain joins TRBV30 and TRBJ2-5, with 9 positions matching TRBD2. Germline CDR1 GTSNPN, CDR2 SVGIG (reference sequence). The CDR3 covers 13 residues. V lost 5 bases, J lost 5 bases, and 6 bases stayed unmatched. The DNA of the CDR3 is TGTGCCTGGGGCGGGAGGGCCGGGGAGACCCAGTACTTC. This encodes CAWGGRAGETQYF.

Here the CDR3 DNA reads TGTGCCAGCAGCGGGACTAGCGGTGAGCAGTTCTTC. It is translated as CASSGTSGEQFF. The chain employs TRBV9 and TRBJ2-1, with 10 nucleotides matching TRBD2. The CDR3 totals 12 residues. V shed 3 bases and J 9 bases; nucleotides not matched to a gene: 0. CDR1 and CDR2 from the germline V gene are SGDLS and YYNGEE.

The genes are TRBV7-9 and TRBJ2-7; D is ambiguous. CDR3 length: 13 residues. The V gene's germline CDR1 is SEHNR and CDR2 FQNEAQ (reference sequence). Trimming took 1 base from V and 7 from J, leaving 11 bases between them. This CDR3 reads CASSLVDNGEQYF. In DNA form, the CDR3 reads TGTGCCAGCAGCTTAGTAGACAACGGTGAGCAGTACTTC. Full variable domain (rest looked up from reference TRBV7-9 and TRBJ2-7): DTGVSQNPRHKITKRGQNVTFRCDPISEHNRLYWYRQTLGQGPEFLTYFQNEAQLEKSRLLSDRFSAERPKGSFSTLEIQRTEQGDSAMYLCASSLVDNGEQYFGPGTRLTVT.

The rearrangement joins TRBV6-1 to TRBJ2-1; 11 nucleotides align to TRBD2. Trimming at V came to 3 bases and at J to 7 bases, leaving 17 bases not matched to a gene. The CDR3 is 19 residues long. CDR1 and CDR2 (germline): MNHNS, SASEGT. CDR3 bases: TGTGCCAGCAGTGACCTTGCTTATATCGTACTAGCGGGGGATAATGAGCAGTTCTTC. Translated: CASSDLAYIVLAGDNEQFF.

This clone was seen a single time. This CDR3 is CAISEIGDTEAFF. The CDR3, as DNA: TGTGCCATCAGTGAGATCGGTGACACTGAAGCTTTCTTT. This chain connects TRBV10-3 to TRBJ1-1; D remains ambiguous. Per germline, CDR1 ENHRY and CDR2 SYGVKD. CDR3 size: 13 residues. The V and J ends lost 2 bases and 3 bases respectively, with 7 bases between them.

This clone was counted a single time. In DNA form, the CDR3 reads TGCGCCAGCAGCGAGGCTCTGACAGCCTCAAACACTGAAGCTTTCTTT. Translation: CASSEALTASNTEAFF. The V gene is TRBV5-1, the J gene TRBJ1-1; possibly TRBD1 for D (5 bases). The CDR3 has 16 amino acids. From germline, CDR1 is SGHRS and CDR2 YFSETQ. V was shortened by 4 bases and J by 2 bases, with 18 bases between the two germline ends. Combining the CDR3 with reference TRBV5-1 and TRBJ1-1 gives the whole variable domain KAGVTQTPRYLIKTRGQQVTLSCSPISGHRSVSWYQQTPGQGLQFLFEYFSETQRNKGNFPGRFSGRQFSNSRSEMNVSTLELGDSALYLCASSEALTASNTEAFFGQGTRLTVV.